This passage covers 5 T cell receptor beta chains from one sample sequenced in a study of cytomegalovirus exposure and HLA in healthy donors. PCR involved 60 Vbeta and 13 Jbeta primers. The protocol was immunoSEQ multiplex PCR, while the TCRdb copy is restricted to in-frame clones and leaves out a portion. The table includes some 60,000 clones, about four fifths detected once. Sequences were obtained from PBMCs. These receptors were obtained from a woman between 40 and 50 years old in good health and CMV-seronegative.

This clone showed up just a few times. The chain uses TRBV27 and TRBJ2-3, with a weak D call TRBD2 (5 bases). Trimming pared 5 bases from V and 3 bases from J, leaving 15 bases between. The CDR3 runs 15 residues. In germline, CDR1 is MNHEY, CDR2 SMNVEV (reference sequence). The chain's CDR3 is CASSPLSEATDTQYF. DNA of the CDR3: TGTGCCAGCAGTCCCCTATCGGAGGCAACAGATACGCAGTATTTT.

The chain combines TRBV11-1 with TRBJ2-1; D gene unclear. This CDR3 region has 14 residues. Germline loops: CDR1 SGHAT, CDR2 FQDESV (reference sequence). V dropped 3 bases and J dropped 4 bases, with 10 bases sitting between them. CDR3 region: CASSFPPPYNEQFF. CDR3 DNA sequence: TGTGCCAGCAGCTTCCCCCCCCCATACAATGAGCAGTTCTTC.

CDR3 DNA: TGTGCCTGCCCCGGGGAGACGGGGTTCTATGGCTACACCTTC. Encoded protein: CACPGETGFYGYTF. The chain joins TRBV30 to TRBJ1-2; D gene unclear. This CDR3 is built from 14 residues. Germline V gene lookup returns CDR1 GTSNPN and CDR2 SVGIG (reference sequence). Trimming pared 6 bases from V and 4 bases from J, leaving 18 bases between.

This chain links TRBV2 with TRBJ2-5, with TRBD1 matching over 7 bases. With 6 bases clipped from V and 1 base from J, the junction kept 2 bases outside the gene matches. Germline CDR1 is SNHLY and CDR2 is FYNNEI. The CDR3 loop spans 13 amino acids. The chain's CDR3 is CASRRDSQETQYF. CDR3 DNA: TGTGCCAGCAGGAGGGACAGCCAAGAGACCCAGTACTTC.

The chain joins TRBV7-8 to TRBJ2-5, with D unresolved. The germline V gene encodes CDR1 SGHVS and CDR2 FQNEAQ. Trimming took off 1 base at V and 5 bases at J, with 17 bases between the two ends. The CDR3 has 16 amino acids. In DNA form, the CDR3 reads TGTGCCAGCAGCTTAGGGGTAGCACGCCCCGGGGAGACCCAGTACTTC. As protein: CASSLGVARPGETQYF.